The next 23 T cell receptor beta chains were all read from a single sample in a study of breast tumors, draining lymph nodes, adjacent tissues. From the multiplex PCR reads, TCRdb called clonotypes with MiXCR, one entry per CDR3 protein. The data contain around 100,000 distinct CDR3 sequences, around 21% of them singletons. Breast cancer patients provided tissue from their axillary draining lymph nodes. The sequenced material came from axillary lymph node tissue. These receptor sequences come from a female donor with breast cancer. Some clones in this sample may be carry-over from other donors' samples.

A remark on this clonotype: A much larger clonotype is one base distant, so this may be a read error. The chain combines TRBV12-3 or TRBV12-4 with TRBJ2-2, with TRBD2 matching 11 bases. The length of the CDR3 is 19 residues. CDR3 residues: CASIPWATSGNLGTGELSF. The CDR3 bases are TGTGCCAGCATTCCTTGGGCGACTAGCGGGAATTTAGGGACCGGGGAGCTGTCTTTT.

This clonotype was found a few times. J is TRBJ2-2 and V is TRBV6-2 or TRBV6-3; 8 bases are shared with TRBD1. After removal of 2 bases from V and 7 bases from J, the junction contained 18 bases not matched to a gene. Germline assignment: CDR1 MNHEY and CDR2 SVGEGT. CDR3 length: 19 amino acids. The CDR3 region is CASSYDPTPSTGEIGELFF. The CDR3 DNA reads TGTGCCAGCAGTTACGACCCGACACCCTCGACAGGGGAAATCGGGGAGCTGTTTTTT.

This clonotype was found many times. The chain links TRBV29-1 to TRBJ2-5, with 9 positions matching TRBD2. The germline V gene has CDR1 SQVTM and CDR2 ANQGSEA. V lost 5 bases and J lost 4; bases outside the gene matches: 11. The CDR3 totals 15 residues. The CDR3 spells CSVQFHMRGGETQYF. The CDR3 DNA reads TGCAGCGTTCAATTTCACATGCGGGGGGGAGAGACCCAGTACTTC. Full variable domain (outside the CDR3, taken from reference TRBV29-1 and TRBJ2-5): SAVISQKPSRDICQRGTSLTIQCQVDSQVTMMFWYRQQPGQSLTLIATANQGSEATYESGFVIDKFPISRPNLTFSTLTVSNMSPEDSSIYLCSVQFHMRGGETQYFGPGTRLLVL.

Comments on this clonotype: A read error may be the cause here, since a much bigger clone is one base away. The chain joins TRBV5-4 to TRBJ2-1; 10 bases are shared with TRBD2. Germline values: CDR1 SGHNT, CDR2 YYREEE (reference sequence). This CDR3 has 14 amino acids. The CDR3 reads CASSLSSGSDERFF. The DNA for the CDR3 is TGTGCCAGCAGCTTGTCTAGCGGGAGCGATGAGCGGTTCTTC.

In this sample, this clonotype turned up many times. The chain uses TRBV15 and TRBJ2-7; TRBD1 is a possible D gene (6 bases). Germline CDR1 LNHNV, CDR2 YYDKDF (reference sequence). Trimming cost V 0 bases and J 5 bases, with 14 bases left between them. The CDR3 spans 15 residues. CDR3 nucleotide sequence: TGTGCCACCAGCAGAGAGGGGGCGCCTTTAAACGAGCAGTACTTC. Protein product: CATSREGAPLNEQYF.

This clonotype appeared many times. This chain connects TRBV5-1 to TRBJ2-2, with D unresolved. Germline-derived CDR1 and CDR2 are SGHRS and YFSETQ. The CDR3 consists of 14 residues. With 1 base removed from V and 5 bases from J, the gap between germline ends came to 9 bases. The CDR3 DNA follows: TGCGCCAGCAGCTTGTTTGGCGAAACCGGGGAGCTGTTTTTT. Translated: CASSLFGETGELFF.

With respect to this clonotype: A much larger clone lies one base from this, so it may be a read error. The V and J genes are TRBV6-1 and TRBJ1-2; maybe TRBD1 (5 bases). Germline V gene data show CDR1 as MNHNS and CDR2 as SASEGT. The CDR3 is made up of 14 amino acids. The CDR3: CASRDPGRDYGCTF. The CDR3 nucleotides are TGTGCCAGCAGGGACCCGGGGCGCGACTATGGCTGCACCTTC.

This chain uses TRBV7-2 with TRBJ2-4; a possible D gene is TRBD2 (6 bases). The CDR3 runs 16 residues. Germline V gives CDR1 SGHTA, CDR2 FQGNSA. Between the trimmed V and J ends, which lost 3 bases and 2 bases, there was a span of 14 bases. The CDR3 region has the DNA TGTGCCAGCAGCTTTACCGGGAGAGGGTCCAAAAACATTCAGTACTTC. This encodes CASSFTGRGSKNIQYF.

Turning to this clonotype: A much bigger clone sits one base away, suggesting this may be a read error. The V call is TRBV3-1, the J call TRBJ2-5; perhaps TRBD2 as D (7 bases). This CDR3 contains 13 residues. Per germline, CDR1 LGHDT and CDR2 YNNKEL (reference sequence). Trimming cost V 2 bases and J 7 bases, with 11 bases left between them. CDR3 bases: TGTGCCAGCAGCCAAAGGGGGGGGGGGACCCAGTACTTC. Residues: CASSQRGGGTQYF.

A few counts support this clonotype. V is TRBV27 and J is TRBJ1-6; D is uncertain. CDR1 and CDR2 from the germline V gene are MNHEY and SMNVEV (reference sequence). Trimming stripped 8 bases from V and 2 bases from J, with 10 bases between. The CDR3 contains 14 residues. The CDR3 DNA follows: TGTGCCAGCGCTGAAAGACCCTATAATTCACCCCTCCACTTT. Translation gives CASAERPYNSPLHF.

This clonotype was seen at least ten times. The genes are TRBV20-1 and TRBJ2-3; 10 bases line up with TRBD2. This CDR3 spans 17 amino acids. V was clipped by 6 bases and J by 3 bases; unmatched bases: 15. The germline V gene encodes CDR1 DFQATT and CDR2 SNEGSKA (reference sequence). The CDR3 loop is CSARRTSGGSLTDTQYF. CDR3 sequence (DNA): TGCAGTGCCCGACGGACTAGCGGAGGGAGCCTGACAGATACGCAGTATTTT.

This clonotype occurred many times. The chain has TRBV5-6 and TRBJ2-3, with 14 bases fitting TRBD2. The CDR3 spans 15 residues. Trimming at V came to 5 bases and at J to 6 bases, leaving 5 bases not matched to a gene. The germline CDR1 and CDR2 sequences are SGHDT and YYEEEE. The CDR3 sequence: CASRGGLAGADTQYF. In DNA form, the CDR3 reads TGTGCCAGCAGGGGGGGACTAGCGGGGGCTGATACGCAGTATTTT.

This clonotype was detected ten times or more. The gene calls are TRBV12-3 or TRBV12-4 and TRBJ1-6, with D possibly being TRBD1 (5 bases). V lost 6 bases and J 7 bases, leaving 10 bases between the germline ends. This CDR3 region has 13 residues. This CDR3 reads CASRTAGNSPLHF. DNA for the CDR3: TGTGCCAGCAGGACAGCGGGGAATTCACCCCTCCACTTT.

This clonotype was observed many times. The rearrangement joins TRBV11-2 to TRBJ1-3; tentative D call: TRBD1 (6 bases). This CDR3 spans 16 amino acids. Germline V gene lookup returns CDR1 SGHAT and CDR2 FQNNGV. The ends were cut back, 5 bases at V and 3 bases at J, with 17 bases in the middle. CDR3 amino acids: CASSTKEQGNGNTIYF. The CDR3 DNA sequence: TGTGCCAGCAGCACTAAAGAACAGGGTAATGGAAACACCATATATTTT. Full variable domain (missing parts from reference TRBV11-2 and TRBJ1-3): EAGVAQSPRYKIIEKRQSVAFWCNPISGHATLYWYQQILGQGPKLLIQFQNNGVVDDSQLPKDRFSAERLKGVDSTLKIQPAKLEDSAVYLCASSTKEQGNGNTIYFGEGSWLTVV.

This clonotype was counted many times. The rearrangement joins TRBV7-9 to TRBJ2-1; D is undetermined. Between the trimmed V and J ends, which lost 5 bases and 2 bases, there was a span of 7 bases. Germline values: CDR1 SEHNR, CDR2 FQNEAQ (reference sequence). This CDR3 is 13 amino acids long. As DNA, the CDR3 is TGTGCCAGCAGCCTCGCAGCCTACAATGAGCAGTTCTTC. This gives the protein CASSLAAYNEQFF.

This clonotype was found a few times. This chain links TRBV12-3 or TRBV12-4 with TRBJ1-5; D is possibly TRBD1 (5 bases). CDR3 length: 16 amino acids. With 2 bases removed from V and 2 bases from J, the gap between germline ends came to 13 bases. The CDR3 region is CASSLMGQVGNQPQHF. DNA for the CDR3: TGTGCCAGCAGTTTAATGGGGCAGGTGGGCAATCAGCCCCAGCATTTT.

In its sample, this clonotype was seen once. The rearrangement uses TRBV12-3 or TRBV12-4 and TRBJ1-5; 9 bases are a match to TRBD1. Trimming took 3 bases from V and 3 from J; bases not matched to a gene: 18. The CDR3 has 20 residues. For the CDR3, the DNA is TGTGCCAGCAGTTTCGAACAGGGGGCCTGCCTCCATGGAAACAATCAGCCCCAGCATTTT. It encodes CASSFEQGACLHGNNQPQHF.

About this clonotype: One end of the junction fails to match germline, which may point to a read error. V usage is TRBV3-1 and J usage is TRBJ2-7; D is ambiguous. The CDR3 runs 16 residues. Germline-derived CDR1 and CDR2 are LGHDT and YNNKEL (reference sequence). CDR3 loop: CTSSQEHPSTSYEQYF. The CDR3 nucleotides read TGTACCAGCAGCCAAGAACATCCCAGTACGTCCTACGAGCAGTACTTC.

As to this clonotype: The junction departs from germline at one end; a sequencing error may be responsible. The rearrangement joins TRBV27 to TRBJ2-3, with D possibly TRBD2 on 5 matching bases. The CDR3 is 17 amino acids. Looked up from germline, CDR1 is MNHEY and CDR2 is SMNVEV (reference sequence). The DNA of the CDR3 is TGTGCCAGCAGTTTATTCGGGGTAAAGCCTAGCACAGATACGCGGTATTTT. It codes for CASSLFGVKPSTDTRYF.

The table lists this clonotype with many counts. CDR3 coding DNA: TGTGCCAGCAGCCCTGGGGGACAGACCTACAATGAGCAGTTCTTC. Its protein product is CASSPGGQTYNEQFF. The rearrangement joins TRBV12-3 or TRBV12-4 to TRBJ2-1; 7 positions match TRBD1. The junction had 7 bases not matched to a gene; V was cut back by 6 bases and J by 2 bases. The CDR3 covers 15 residues.

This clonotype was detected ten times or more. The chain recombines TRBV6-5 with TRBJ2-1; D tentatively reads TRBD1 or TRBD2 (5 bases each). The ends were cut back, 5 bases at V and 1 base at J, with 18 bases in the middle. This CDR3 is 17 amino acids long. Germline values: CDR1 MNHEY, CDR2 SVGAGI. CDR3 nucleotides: TGTGCCAGCAGTACCCGGGACCCCCGAGGGTCCTACAATGAGCAGTTCTTC. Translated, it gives CASSTRDPRGSYNEQFF.

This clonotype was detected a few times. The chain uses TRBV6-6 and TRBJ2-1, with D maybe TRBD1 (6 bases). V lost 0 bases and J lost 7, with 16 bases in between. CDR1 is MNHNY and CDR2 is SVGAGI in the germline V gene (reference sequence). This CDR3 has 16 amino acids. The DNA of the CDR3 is TGTGCCAGCAGTTACTCGTGGGGGCTGCAGTTAAATGAGCAGTTCTTC. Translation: CASSYSWGLQLNEQFF.

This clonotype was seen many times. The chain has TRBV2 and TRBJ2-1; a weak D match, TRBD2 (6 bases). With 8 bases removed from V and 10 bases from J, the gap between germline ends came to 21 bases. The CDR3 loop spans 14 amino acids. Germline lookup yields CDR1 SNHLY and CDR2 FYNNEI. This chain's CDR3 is CASRRDFQSLEQFF. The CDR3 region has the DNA TGTGCCAGCCGGAGGGACTTCCAGTCATTAGAGCAGTTCTTC.